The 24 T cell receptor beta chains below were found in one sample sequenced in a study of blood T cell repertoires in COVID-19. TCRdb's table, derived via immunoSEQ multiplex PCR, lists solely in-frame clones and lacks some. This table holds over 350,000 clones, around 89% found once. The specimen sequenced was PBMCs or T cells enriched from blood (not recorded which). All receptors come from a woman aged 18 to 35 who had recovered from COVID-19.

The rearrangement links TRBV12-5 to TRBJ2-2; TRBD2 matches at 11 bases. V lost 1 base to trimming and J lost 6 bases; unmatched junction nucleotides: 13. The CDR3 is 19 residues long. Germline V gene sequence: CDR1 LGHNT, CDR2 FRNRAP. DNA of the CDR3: TGTGCTAGTGGTTTGGAACTAGCGGGGGCAATGGCCGTACCCGGGGAGCTGTTTTTT. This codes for CASGLELAGAMAVPGELFF.

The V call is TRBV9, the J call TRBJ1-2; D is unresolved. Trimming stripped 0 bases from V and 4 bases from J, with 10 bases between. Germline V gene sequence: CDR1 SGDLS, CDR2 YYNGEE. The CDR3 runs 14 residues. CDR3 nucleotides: TGTGCCAGCAGCGTAGCTGAGGGCGGCTATGGCTACACCTTC. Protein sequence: CASSVAEGGYGYTF.

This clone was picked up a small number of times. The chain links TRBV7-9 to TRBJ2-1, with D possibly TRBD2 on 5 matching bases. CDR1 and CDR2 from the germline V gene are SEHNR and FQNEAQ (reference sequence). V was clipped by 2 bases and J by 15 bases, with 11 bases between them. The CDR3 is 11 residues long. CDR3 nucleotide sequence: TGTGCCAGCAGCTTACAGGAGGTTAGGTTCTTC. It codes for CASSLQEVRFF.

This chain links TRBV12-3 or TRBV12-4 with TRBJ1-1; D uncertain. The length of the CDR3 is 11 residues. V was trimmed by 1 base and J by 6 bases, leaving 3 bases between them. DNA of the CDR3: TGTGCCAGCAGTTTAGGCGCTGAAGCTTTCTTT. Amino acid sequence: CASSLGAEAFF.

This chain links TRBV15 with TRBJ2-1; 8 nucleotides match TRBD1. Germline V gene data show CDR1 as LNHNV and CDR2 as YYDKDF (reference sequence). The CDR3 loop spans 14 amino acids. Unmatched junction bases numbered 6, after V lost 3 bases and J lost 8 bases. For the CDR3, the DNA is TGTGCCACCAGCAGTCCTAGGACAGGGTATGAGCAGTTCTTC. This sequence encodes CATSSPRTGYEQFF.

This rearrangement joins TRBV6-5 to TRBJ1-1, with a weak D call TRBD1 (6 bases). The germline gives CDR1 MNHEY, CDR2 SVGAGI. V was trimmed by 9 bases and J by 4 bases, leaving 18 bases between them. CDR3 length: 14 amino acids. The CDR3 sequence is CASAGSEGGTEAFF. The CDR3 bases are TGTGCCAGTGCCGGCTCGGAAGGGGGCACTGAAGCTTTCTTT.

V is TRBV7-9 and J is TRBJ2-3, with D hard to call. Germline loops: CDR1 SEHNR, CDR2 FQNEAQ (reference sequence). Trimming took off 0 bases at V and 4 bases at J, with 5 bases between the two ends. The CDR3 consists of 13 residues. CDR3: CASSLALADTQYF. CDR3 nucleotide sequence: TGTGCCAGCAGCTTAGCCCTAGCAGATACGCAGTATTTT.

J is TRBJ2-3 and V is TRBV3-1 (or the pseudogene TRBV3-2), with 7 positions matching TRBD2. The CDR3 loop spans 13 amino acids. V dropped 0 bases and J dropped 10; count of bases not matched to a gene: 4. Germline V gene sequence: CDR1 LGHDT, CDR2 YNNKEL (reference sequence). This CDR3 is CASSQDLGGAQYF. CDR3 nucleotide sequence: TGTGCCAGCAGCCAAGATCTGGGAGGGGCGCAGTATTTT.

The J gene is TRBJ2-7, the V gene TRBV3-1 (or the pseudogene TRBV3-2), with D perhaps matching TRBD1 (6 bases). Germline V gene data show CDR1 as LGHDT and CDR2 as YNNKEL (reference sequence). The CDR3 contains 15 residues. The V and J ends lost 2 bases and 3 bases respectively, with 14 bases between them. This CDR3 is CASSQLGQPSYEQYF. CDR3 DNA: TGTGCCAGCAGCCAATTAGGACAGCCTAGCTACGAGCAGTACTTC.

The CDR3 DNA reads as TGTGCCACCACACAGCTCTACAATGAGCAGTTCTTC. Translated, it gives CATTQLYNEQFF. The V and J genes are TRBV7-9 and TRBJ2-1; no clear D. CDR1 and CDR2 from the germline V gene are SEHNR and FQNEAQ (reference sequence). This CDR3 region has 12 residues. V shed 10 bases and J shed 3 bases, with 10 bases lying between them.

CDR3 amino acids: CASSNLNRGQHF. CDR3 DNA sequence: TGTGCCAGTAGTAACCTGAACAGGGGCCAGCATTTT. V and J are TRBV19 and TRBJ1-5; 7 nucleotides agree with TRBD1. This CDR3 is 12 amino acids long. Trimming removed 4 bases from V and 12 bases from J; junction bases left unmatched: 6. Per germline, CDR1 LNHDA and CDR2 SQIVND (reference sequence). Filled out from reference TRBV19 and TRBJ1-5, the complete variable domain reads DGGITQSPKYLFRKEGQNVTLSCEQNLNHDAMYWYRQDPGQGLRLIYYSQIVNDFQKGDIAEGYSVSREKKESFPLTVTSAQKNPTAFYLCASSNLNRGQHFGDGTRLSIL.

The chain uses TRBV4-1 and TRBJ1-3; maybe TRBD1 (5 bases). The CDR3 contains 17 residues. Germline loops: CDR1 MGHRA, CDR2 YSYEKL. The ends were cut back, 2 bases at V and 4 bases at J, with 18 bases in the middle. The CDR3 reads CASSQTRGGEIGNTIYF. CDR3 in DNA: TGCGCCAGCAGCCAAACGCGGGGAGGGGAGATAGGAAACACCATATATTTT.

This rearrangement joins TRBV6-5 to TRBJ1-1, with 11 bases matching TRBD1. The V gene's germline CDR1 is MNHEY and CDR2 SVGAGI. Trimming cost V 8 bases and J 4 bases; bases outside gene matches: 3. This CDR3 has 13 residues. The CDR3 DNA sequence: TGTGCCAGCCAGGGGACAGGGGGCACTGAAGCTTTCTTT. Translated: CASQGTGGTEAFF.

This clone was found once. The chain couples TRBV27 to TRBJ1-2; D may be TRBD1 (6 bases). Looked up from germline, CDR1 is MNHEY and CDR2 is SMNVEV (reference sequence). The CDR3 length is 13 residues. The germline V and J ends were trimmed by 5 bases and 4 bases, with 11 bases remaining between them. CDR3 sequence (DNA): TGTGCCAGCAGTCTTTCAGGGGCCTATGGCTACACCTTC. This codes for CASSLSGAYGYTF.

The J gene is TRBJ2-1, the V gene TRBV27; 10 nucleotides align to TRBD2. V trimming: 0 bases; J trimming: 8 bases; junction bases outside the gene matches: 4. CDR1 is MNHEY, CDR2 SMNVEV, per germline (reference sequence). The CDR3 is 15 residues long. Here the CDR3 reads CASSLSSGGAHEQFF. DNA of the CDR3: TGTGCCAGCAGTTTATCCAGCGGGGGGGCGCATGAGCAGTTCTTC.

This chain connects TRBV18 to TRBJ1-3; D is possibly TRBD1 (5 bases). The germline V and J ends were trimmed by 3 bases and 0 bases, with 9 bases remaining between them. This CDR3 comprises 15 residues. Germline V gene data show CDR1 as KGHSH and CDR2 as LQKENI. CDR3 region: CASSPTASSGNTIYF. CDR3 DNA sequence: TGTGCCAGCTCACCGACAGCGAGCTCTGGAAACACCATATATTTT.

The CDR3 region is CASSSLGGKGYEQYF. For the CDR3, the DNA is TGTGCCAGCAGTTCCCTAGGGGGTAAGGGATACGAGCAGTACTTC. This rearrangement joins TRBV27 to TRBJ2-7; a possible D gene is TRBD1 (6 bases). CDR3 size: 15 residues. Deletions cut 4 bases from V and 4 bases from J, with 17 bases between. Germline CDR1 and CDR2: MNHEY and SMNVEV (reference sequence).

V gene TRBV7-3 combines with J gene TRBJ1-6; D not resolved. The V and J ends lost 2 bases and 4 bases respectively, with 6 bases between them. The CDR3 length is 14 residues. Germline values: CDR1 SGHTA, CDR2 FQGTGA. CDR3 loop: CASSLEGYNSPLHF. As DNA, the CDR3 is TGTGCCAGCAGCTTAGAGGGTTATAATTCACCCCTCCACTTT.

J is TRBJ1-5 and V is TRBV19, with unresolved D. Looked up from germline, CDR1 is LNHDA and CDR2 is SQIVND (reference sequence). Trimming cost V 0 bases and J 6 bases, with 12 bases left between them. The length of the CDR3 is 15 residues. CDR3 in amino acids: CASSIDRIESQPQHF. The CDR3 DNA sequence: TGTGCCAGTAGTATAGATCGAATCGAGTCTCAGCCCCAGCATTTT. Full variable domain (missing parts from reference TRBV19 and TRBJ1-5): DGGITQSPKYLFRKEGQNVTLSCEQNLNHDAMYWYRQDPGQGLRLIYYSQIVNDFQKGDIAEGYSVSREKKESFPLTVTSAQKNPTAFYLCASSIDRIESQPQHFGDGTRLSIL.

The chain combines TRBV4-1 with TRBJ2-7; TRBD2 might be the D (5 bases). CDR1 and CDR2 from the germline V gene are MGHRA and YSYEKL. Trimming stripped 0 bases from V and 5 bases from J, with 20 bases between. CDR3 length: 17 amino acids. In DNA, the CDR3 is TGCGCCAGCAGCCAAGAGTTCGAGGGCAGTCTCATTGACGAGCAGTACTTC. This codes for CASSQEFEGSLIDEQYF.

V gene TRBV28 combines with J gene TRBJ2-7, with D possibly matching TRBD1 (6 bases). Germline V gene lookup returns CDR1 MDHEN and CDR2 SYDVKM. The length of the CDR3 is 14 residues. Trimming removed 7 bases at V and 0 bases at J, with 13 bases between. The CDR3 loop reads CASKTTGSSYEQYF. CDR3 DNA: TGTGCCAGCAAGACCACAGGGAGCTCCTACGAGCAGTACTTC.

CDR3 nucleotide sequence: TGTGCCAGCAGTTATTCCGGGACAGGGTTGTCACCCCTCCACTTT. Its protein is CASSYSGTGLSPLHF. The rearrangement uses TRBV6-5 and TRBJ1-6; TRBD1 agrees at 9 bases. The CDR3 runs to 15 residues. V shed 3 bases, J shed 10 bases, and the junction held 7 bases outside the gene matches. Germline-derived CDR1 and CDR2 are MNHEY and SVGAGI.

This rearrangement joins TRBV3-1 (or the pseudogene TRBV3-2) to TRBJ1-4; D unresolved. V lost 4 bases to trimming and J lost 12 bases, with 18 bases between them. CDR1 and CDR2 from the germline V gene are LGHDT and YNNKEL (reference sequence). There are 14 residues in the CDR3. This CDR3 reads CASSPSGWRRELFF. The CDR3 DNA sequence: TGTGCCAGCAGCCCGTCGGGGTGGCGTAGAGAACTGTTTTTT.

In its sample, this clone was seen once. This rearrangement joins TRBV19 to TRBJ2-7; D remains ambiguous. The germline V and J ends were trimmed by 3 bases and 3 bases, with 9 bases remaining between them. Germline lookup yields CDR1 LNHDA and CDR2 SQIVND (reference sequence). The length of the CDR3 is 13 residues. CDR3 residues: CASSMGNSYEQYF. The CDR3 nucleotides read TGTGCCAGTAGTATGGGTAACAGCTACGAGCAGTACTTC.